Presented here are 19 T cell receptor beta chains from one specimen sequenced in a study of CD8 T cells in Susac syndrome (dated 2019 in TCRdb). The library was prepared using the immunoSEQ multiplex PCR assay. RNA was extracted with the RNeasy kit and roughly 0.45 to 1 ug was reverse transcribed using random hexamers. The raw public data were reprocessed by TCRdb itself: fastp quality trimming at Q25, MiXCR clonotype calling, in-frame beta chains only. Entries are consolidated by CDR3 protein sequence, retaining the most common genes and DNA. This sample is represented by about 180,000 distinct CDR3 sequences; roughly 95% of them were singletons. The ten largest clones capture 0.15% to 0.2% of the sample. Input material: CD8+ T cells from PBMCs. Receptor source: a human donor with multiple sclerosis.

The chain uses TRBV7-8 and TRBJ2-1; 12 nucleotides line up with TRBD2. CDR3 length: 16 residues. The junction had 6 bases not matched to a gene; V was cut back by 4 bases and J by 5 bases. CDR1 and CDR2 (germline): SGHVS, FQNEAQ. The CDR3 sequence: CASSSTLAGGNNEQFF. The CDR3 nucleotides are TGTGCCAGCAGCTCCACACTAGCGGGAGGCAACAATGAGCAGTTCTTC.

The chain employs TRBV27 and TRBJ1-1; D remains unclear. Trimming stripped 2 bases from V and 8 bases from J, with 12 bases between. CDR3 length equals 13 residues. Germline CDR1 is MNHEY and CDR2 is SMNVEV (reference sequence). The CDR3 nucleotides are TGTGCCAGCAGTTTACTTTCAGGCTCAGAAGCTTTCTTT. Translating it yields CASSLLSGSEAFF.

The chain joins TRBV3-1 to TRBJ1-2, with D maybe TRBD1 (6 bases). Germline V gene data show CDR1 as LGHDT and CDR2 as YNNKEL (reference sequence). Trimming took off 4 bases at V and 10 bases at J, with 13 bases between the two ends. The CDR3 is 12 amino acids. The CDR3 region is CASSLYRTDYTF. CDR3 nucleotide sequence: TGTGCCAGCAGCCTTTATAGGACAGACTACACCTTC.

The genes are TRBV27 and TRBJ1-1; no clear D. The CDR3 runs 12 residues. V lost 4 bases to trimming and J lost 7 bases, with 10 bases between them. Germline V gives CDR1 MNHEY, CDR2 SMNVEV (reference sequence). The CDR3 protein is CASSSSGGEAFF. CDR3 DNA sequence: TGTGCCAGCAGTTCCTCGGGAGGTGAAGCTTTCTTT.

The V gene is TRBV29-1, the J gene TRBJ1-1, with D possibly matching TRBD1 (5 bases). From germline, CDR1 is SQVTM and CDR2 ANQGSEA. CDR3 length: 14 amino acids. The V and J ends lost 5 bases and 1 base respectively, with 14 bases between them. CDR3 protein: CSVCMGRTNTEAFF. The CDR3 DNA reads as TGCAGCGTTTGCATGGGACGGACGAACACTGAAGCTTTCTTT.

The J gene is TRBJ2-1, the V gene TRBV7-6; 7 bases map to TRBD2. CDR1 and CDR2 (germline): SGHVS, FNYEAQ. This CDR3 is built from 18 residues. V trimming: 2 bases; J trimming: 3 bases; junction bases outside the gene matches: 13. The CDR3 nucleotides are TGTGCCAGCAGCTTATCGTCTTCACTAGCGAGACTCTACAATGAGCAGTTCTTC. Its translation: CASSLSSSLARLYNEQFF.

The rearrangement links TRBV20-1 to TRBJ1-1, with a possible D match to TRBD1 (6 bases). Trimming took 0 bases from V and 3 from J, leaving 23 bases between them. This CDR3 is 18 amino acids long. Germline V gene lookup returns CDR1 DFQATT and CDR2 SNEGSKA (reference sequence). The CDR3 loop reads CSARDSLPPTGPDTEAFF. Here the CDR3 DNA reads TGCAGTGCTAGAGACTCCCTCCCCCCGACAGGTCCGGACACTGAAGCTTTCTTT.

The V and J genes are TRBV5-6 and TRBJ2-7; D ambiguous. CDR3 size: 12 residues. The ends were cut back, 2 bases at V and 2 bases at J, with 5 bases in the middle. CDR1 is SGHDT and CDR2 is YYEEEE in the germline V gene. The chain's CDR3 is CASSFETYEQYF. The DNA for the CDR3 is TGTGCCAGCAGCTTCGAGACCTACGAGCAGTACTTC. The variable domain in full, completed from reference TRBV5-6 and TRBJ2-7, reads DAGVTQSPTHLIKTRGQQVTLRCSPKSGHDTVSWYQQALGQGPQFIFQYYEEEERQRGNFPDRFSGHQFPNYSSELNVNALLLGDSALYLCASSFETYEQYFGPGTRLTVT.

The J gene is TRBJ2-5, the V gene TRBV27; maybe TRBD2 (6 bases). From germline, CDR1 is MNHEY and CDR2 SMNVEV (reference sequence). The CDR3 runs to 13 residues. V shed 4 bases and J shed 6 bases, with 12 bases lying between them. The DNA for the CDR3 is TGTGCCAGCAGTTGGGGGGAGTTAAAGACCCAGTACTTC. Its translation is CASSWGELKTQYF.

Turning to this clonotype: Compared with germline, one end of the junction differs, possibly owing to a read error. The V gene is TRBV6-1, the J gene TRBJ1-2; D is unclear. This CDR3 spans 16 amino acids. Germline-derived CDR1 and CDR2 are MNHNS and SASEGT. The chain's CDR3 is CASSEGRYNPNYGYTF. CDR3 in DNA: TGTGCCAGCAGCGAAGGGAGGTACAACCCTAACTATGGCTACACCTTC.

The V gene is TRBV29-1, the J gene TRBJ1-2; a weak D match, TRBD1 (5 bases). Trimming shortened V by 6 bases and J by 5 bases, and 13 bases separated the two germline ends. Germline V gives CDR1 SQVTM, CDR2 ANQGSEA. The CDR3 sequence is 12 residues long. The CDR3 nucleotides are TGCAGCGTCGAACCGGGGCTATATGGCTACACCTTC. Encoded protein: CSVEPGLYGYTF.

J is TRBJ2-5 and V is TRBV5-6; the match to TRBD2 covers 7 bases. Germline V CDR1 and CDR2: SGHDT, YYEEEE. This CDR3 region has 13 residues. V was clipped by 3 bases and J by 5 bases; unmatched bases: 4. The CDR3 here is CASSSAGWETQYF. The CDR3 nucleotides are TGTGCCAGCAGCTCAGCGGGGTGGGAGACCCAGTACTTC.

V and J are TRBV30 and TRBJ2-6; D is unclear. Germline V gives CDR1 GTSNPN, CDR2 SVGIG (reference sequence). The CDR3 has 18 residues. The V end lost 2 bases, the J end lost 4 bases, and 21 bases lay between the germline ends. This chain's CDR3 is CAWSSEDHTKLGANVLTF. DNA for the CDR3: TGTGCCTGGAGTTCAGAAGACCATACCAAACTCGGGGCCAACGTCCTGACTTTC.

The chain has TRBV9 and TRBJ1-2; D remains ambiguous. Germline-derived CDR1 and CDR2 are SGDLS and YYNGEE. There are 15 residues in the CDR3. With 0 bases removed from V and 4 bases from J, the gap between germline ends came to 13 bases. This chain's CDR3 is CASSVVSSQTYGYTF. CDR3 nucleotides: TGTGCCAGCAGCGTAGTCAGCAGCCAGACCTATGGCTACACCTTC.

The CDR3 is CASSQSTSGSTDTQYF. In DNA, the CDR3 is TGTGCCAGCAGCCAGTCCACTAGCGGAAGCACAGATACGCAGTATTTT. The chain has TRBV3-1 and TRBJ2-3; 8 nucleotides agree with TRBD2. In germline, CDR1 is LGHDT, CDR2 YNNKEL (reference sequence). V lost 3 bases and J lost 0; bases outside the gene matches: 5. The CDR3 has 16 amino acids.

CDR3 loop: CATSERSSYNEQFF. In DNA form, the CDR3 reads TGTGCCACCTCGGAGAGGAGCTCCTACAATGAGCAGTTCTTC. The rearrangement joins TRBV27 to TRBJ2-1; D gene ambiguous. Germline CDR1 and CDR2: MNHEY and SMNVEV (reference sequence). The V and J ends lost 10 bases and 0 bases respectively, with 13 bases between them. The CDR3 runs 14 residues.

The CDR3 is CSARAYRGRGYGYTF. CDR3 nucleotide sequence: TGCAGTGCTAGAGCATACAGGGGGCGAGGCTATGGCTACACCTTC. The V gene is TRBV20-1, the J gene TRBJ1-2, with 9 nucleotides matching TRBD1. CDR3 length equals 15 residues. From germline, CDR1 is DFQATT and CDR2 SNEGSKA (reference sequence). After removal of 1 base from V and 4 bases from J, the junction contained 7 bases not matched to a gene.

The DNA of the CDR3 is TGTGCCAGCAGTGGACTTAAGGGCTACGAGCAGTACTTC. This translates into CASSGLKGYEQYF. The chain is built from TRBV12-3 or TRBV12-4 and TRBJ2-7; weak D call: TRBD2 (5 bases). This CDR3 spans 13 amino acids. Trimming removed 5 bases from V and 3 bases from J, with 11 bases in between.

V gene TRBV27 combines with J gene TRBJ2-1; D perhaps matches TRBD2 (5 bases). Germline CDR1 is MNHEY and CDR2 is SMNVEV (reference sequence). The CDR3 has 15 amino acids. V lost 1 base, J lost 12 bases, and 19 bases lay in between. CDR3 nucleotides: TGTGCCAGCAGTTTATTAAATCTCGGAACGGGAAGGCAGTTCTTC. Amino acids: CASSLLNLGTGRQFF.